The clone carrying this T cell receptor beta chain has more than one count but fewer than ten. Its target is not known. This CDR3 has 14 residues. The V and J ends lost 6 bases and 1 base respectively, with 11 bases between them. The record originates from a study of blood T cells in healthy people across ages. Study overall: Template switching retrieved approximately one barcoded beta molecule for each two T cells. Findings and caveats of the study: Naive T cell percentage by flow cytometry tracked strongly with beta diversity.

The second PCR ran roughly 7 to 12 cycles with a sample-barcoded 5' primer and J-beta primers. Each cDNA molecule received a tag from a template-switch adaptor that had 12 random nucleotides. The study obtained at least 3 million CDR3-containing paired-end reads from every sample. TCRdb reprocessed the 5' RACE reads with MiXCR, giving one entry per CDR3 protein. The sample consists of about 1.6 million distinct CDR3 sequences, roughly 32% of them appearing once. The clonotype was recovered from a woman in her twenties or thirties in good health. The V call is TRBV12-3 or TRBV12-4, the J call TRBJ2-3, with D hard to call. The sample comprised blood. CDR3 sequence (DNA): TGTGCCAGCAGCCCAAACTGGGGCACAGATACGCAGTATTTT. It translates to CASSPNWGTDTQYF.